Following are 29 T cell receptor beta chains from one sample sequenced in a study of T and B cells in COVID-19 patients. TRB rearrangements were amplified by multiplex PCR with BIOMED2 TRB-A/B primers. TCRdb passed the multiplex PCR reads through MiXCR, listing each CDR3 protein once. The sample lists roughly 500 distinct CDR3 sequences; 20% to 25% were seen once. From blood, about 220-500 ng of genomic DNA served as TRB template. Input material: blood. The receptors come from a human donor with active COVID-19.

The rearrangement links TRBV19 to TRBJ2-7, with TRBD1 identical over 7 bases. V dropped 5 bases and J dropped 3; count of bases not matched to a gene: 7. Germline values: CDR1 LNHDA, CDR2 SQIVND (reference sequence). This CDR3 spans 14 amino acids. This CDR3 reads CASSWDSLDYEQYF. The CDR3 bases are TGTGCCAGTAGTTGGGACAGCTTGGACTACGAGCAGTACTTC.

This clonotype rates as large. The J gene is TRBJ2-2, the V gene TRBV19, with TRBD2 matching over 9 bases. CDR1 is LNHDA and CDR2 is SQIVND in the germline V gene (reference sequence). The CDR3 loop spans 16 amino acids. V gave up 4 bases and J gave up 4 bases; unmatched junction bases: 7. The CDR3 region has the DNA TGTGCCAGTAGTACCATAGCGGGAGAAATCACCGGGGAGCTGTTTTTT. Translated, it gives CASSTIAGEITGELFF.

This clonotype is judged large. Here the CDR3 reads CASSLEVAVGYTF. The CDR3 coding sequence is TGTGCCAGCAGTTTAGAAGTCGCAGTCGGCTACACCTTC. J is TRBJ1-2 and V is TRBV12-3 or TRBV12-4; D gene ambiguous. V was clipped by 1 base and J by 8 bases, with 11 bases between them. The length of the CDR3 is 13 residues.

This clonotype rates as large (0.1 to 1%). This chain links TRBV5-4 with TRBJ2-7; TRBD1 is a possible D gene (6 bases). Between the trimmed V and J ends, which lost 4 bases and 11 bases, there was a span of 13 bases. CDR1 SGHNT and CDR2 YYREEE come from the germline V gene (reference sequence). The CDR3 is 11 residues long. Here the CDR3 reads CASSRGQKEYF. The CDR3 bases are TGTGCCAGCAGCAGAGGACAGAAGGAGTACTTC.

This clonotype is termed large. V is TRBV10-3 and J is TRBJ2-5; a weak D match, TRBD1 (6 bases). The CDR3 is made up of 14 amino acids. Trimming pared 3 bases from V and 2 bases from J, leaving 10 bases between. In germline, CDR1 is ENHRY, CDR2 SYGVKD. The CDR3 loop is CAISDGRGQETQYF. The CDR3 DNA reads TGTGCCATCAGTGATGGCAGGGGTCAAGAGACCCAGTACTTC.

This clonotype is medium-sized. The chain joins TRBV6-5 to TRBJ1-4, with 9 bases aligning to TRBD1. From germline, CDR1 is MNHEY and CDR2 SVGAGI. The CDR3 contains 17 residues. V lost 0 bases and J lost 7; bases outside the gene matches: 9. The CDR3 sequence is CASSYSPGTGLGEKLFF. The CDR3 coding sequence is TGTGCCAGCAGTTACTCTCCCGGGACAGGGTTAGGTGAAAAACTGTTTTTT.

The CDR3 here is CSAWTDEKLFF. The CDR3 coding sequence is TGCAGTGCATGGACAGATGAAAAACTGTTTTTT. The rearrangement joins TRBV20-1 to TRBJ1-4, with a tentative D call TRBD1 (6 bases). Germline assignment: CDR1 DFQATT and CDR2 SNEGSKA (reference sequence). V shed 6 bases and J shed 6 bases, with 8 bases lying between them. CDR3 length: 11 amino acids.

By proportion, this clonotype is medium-sized. The chain uses TRBV10-2 and TRBJ2-2; 16 positions match TRBD2. After removal of 5 bases from V and 4 bases from J, the junction contained 10 bases not matched to a gene. This CDR3 is 19 amino acids long. Germline assignment: CDR1 WSHSY and CDR2 SAAADI. CDR3 in amino acids: CASSKTGTSGGAGTGELFF. In nucleotides, the CDR3 is TGCGCCAGCAGTAAGACCGGGACTAGCGGGGGGGCAGGCACCGGGGAGCTGTTTTTT.

By proportion, this clonotype is medium-sized. The V call is TRBV7-3, the J call TRBJ2-2; D is ambiguous. This CDR3 comprises 13 residues. CDR1 SGHTA and CDR2 FQGTGA come from the germline V gene. Trimming removed 6 bases from V and 6 bases from J, with 11 bases in between. CDR3 nucleotides: TGTGCCAGCAGTTCGGACGGCCCCGGGGAGCTGTTTTTT. It yields the protein CASSSDGPGELFF.

This clonotype is labeled large. V is TRBV10-3 and J is TRBJ1-5, with 8 nucleotides matching TRBD1. This CDR3 spans 14 amino acids. Germline V gives CDR1 ENHRY, CDR2 SYGVKD. The V and J ends lost 0 bases and 10 bases, in that order; junction bases with no gene match: 5. CDR3 nucleotide sequence: TGTGCCATCAGTGAGTCTGGGCAGGGGGCCCCCCAGCATTTT. Amino acid sequence: CAISESGQGAPQHF.

This clonotype is termed large. V and J are TRBV29-1 and TRBJ1-1; possible D gene TRBD1, 5 bases. Germline lookup yields CDR1 SQVTM and CDR2 ANQGSEA. The CDR3 is 12 amino acids. The V end lost 4 bases, the J end lost 7 bases, and 13 bases lay between the germline ends. In DNA, the CDR3 is TGCAGCGTTGCACAGGCCACCAGTGAAGCTTTCTTT. Translated, it gives CSVAQATSEAFF.

This clonotype is medium-sized. The chain recombines TRBV29-1 with TRBJ2-6, with D possibly matching TRBD2 (5 bases). There are 14 residues in the CDR3. From germline, CDR1 is SQVTM and CDR2 ANQGSEA. Trimming took off 6 bases at V and 0 bases at J, with 9 bases between the two ends. The CDR3 DNA reads TGCAGCGTCGGAGGAAACTCTGGGGCCAACGTCCTGACTTTC. Its translation is CSVGGNSGANVLTF.

Sample share makes this clonotype medium-sized (0.01 to 0.1%). The chain combines TRBV6-2 or TRBV6-3 with TRBJ1-1; perhaps TRBD1 as D (5 bases). Germline V gene lookup returns CDR1 MNHEY and CDR2 SVGEGT. V was clipped by 5 bases and J by 0 bases, with 19 bases between them. The CDR3 extends over 17 amino acids. The CDR3 sequence: CASSDPDDSIMNTEAFF. The CDR3 nucleotides read TGTGCCAGCAGTGACCCTGACGACAGCATCATGAACACTGAAGCTTTCTTT.

This clonotype is large in the sample. The chain carries TRBV6-5 and TRBJ2-3; tentatively, D is TRBD1 (5 bases). CDR1 and CDR2 (germline): MNHEY, SVGAGI. The CDR3 length is 15 residues. With 2 bases removed from V and 6 bases from J, the gap between germline ends came to 15 bases. Here the CDR3 DNA reads TGTGCCAGCAGTTACAGGGGTCCCACGTGGGATACGCAGTATTTT. It is translated as CASSYRGPTWDTQYF.

By sample share, this clonotype is medium-sized. The J gene is TRBJ2-1, the V gene TRBV28; D possibly uses TRBD1 or TRBD2 (5 bases each). The germline gives CDR1 MDHEN, CDR2 SYDVKM. The V and J ends lost 7 bases and 8 bases respectively, with 24 bases between them. This CDR3 is built from 16 residues. The CDR3 coding sequence is TGTGCCAGCATCTCCCGGGGCTACCCCCGGGGCGATGAGCAGTTCTTC. Amino acids: CASISRGYPRGDEQFF.

This sequence joins TRBV6-5 and TRBJ2-2; D uncertain. CDR3 size: 15 residues. Germline assignment: CDR1 MNHEY and CDR2 SVGAGI. Trimming shortened V by 2 bases and J by 1 base, and 8 bases separated the two germline ends. For the CDR3, the DNA is TGTGCCAGCAGTTACCGGACCGTGAACACCGGGGAGCTGTTTTTT. This codes for CASSYRTVNTGELFF.

The J gene is TRBJ2-7, the V gene TRBV6-5, with 12 nucleotides matching TRBD1. The CDR3 consists of 17 residues. Per germline, CDR1 MNHEY and CDR2 SVGAGI. V dropped 5 bases and J dropped 5; count of bases not matched to a gene: 13. In nucleotides, the CDR3 is TGTGCCAGCAGTGACACCCCGGGACAGGGGGCGAGAAACGAGCAGTACTTC. This translates into CASSDTPGQGARNEQYF.

This clonotype is categorized as large. The chain uses TRBV6-5 and TRBJ2-7; D is possibly TRBD1 or TRBD2 (6 bases each). In germline, CDR1 is MNHEY, CDR2 SVGAGI. The CDR3 extends over 15 amino acids. The V end lost 0 bases, the J end lost 0 bases, and 9 bases lay between the germline ends. CDR3 residues: CASSYSKGGSYEQYF. CDR3 DNA: TGTGCCAGCAGTTACTCGAAGGGGGGCTCCTACGAGCAGTACTTC.

Relative to its sample, this clonotype is large. The chain joins TRBV24-1 to TRBJ2-1, with D perhaps matching TRBD2 (6 bases). The CDR3 spans 16 residues. Germline V CDR1 and CDR2: KGHDR, SFDVKD. The V and J ends lost 2 bases and 4 bases respectively, with 14 bases between them. In DNA form, the CDR3 reads TGTGCCACCAGTGATTGGGGACTTGGGCGTTACAATGAGCAGTTCTTC. Its translation: CATSDWGLGRYNEQFF.

In its sample, this clonotype ranks as medium-sized. The V and J genes are TRBV11-3 and TRBJ1-1, with D hard to call. This CDR3 comprises 11 residues. Between the trimmed V and J ends, which lost 3 bases and 5 bases, there was a span of 4 bases. Germline V CDR1 and CDR2: SGHNT, YENEEA. The chain's CDR3 is CASSFRTEAFF. The CDR3 DNA is TGTGCCAGCAGCTTTAGGACTGAAGCTTTCTTT.

By share of the sample, this clonotype is medium-sized. This chain links TRBV5-1 with TRBJ2-7, with D perhaps matching TRBD2 (6 bases). V was pared by 4 bases and J by 2 bases, with 19 bases between. Germline V CDR1 and CDR2: SGHRS, YFSETQ. This CDR3 has 16 amino acids. In nucleotides, the CDR3 is TGCGCCAGCAGCCCCCCTGGGGCGGGACGTACCTACGAGCAGTACTTC. It codes for CASSPPGAGRTYEQYF.

The CDR3 bases are TGTGCCAGCAGTTTATGGACAGGGGGCACTGAAGCTTTCTTT. This encodes CASSLWTGGTEAFF. This sequence joins TRBV28 and TRBJ1-1, with TRBD1 identical over 9 bases. CDR1 is MDHEN, CDR2 SYDVKM, per germline. The trim removed 0 bases at V and 4 bases at J, leaving 0 bases unmatched. The CDR3 totals 14 residues.

This clonotype is deemed large. The chain couples TRBV19 to TRBJ2-6, with a tentative D call TRBD2 (5 bases). The CDR3 length is 15 residues. The V end was cut by 4 bases, the J end by 5 bases, with 12 bases between. Per the germline V gene, CDR1 is LNHDA and CDR2 is SQIVND (reference sequence). CDR3 residues: CASSSVTGRANVLTF. CDR3 DNA: TGTGCCAGTAGTAGTGTAACGGGGAGGGCCAACGTCCTGACTTTC.

Within the sample, this clonotype is medium-sized. The chain joins TRBV12-3 or TRBV12-4 to TRBJ1-1; D unresolved. This CDR3 is 15 amino acids long. Trimming removed 5 bases at V and 4 bases at J, with 17 bases between. The CDR3 sequence: CASSIRPGARTEAFF. CDR3 sequence (DNA): TGTGCCAGCAGTATACGCCCGGGAGCACGCACTGAAGCTTTCTTT.

This clonotype is deemed large (0.1 to 1%). This chain joins TRBV12-3 or TRBV12-4 and TRBJ2-3, with 10 bases identical to TRBD1. The J segment lost 1 base and the V segment lost 5 bases, leaving 6 bases of the junction unmatched. This CDR3 has 16 residues. CDR3 region: CASSTRTGGRTDTQYF. Here the CDR3 DNA reads TGTGCCAGCAGTACCCGGACAGGGGGACGCACAGATACGCAGTATTTT.

Sample share makes this clonotype large. V and J are TRBV27 and TRBJ2-1; possibly TRBD1 for D (5 bases). CDR1 and CDR2 from the germline V gene are MNHEY and SMNVEV (reference sequence). V was pared by 2 bases and J by 7 bases, with 9 bases between. The CDR3 sequence is 13 residues long. The chain's CDR3 is CASSLIGANEQFF. The CDR3 bases are TGTGCCAGCAGTTTAATAGGGGCAAATGAGCAGTTCTTC.

This clonotype is large. The chain carries TRBV19 and TRBJ2-3; a weak D match, TRBD2 (5 bases). With 1 base removed from V and 3 bases from J, the gap between germline ends came to 5 bases. The CDR3 length is 13 residues. Germline values: CDR1 LNHDA, CDR2 SQIVND (reference sequence). The CDR3 sequence: CASSIGRTDTQYF. CDR3 DNA: TGTGCCAGTAGTATAGGGAGGACAGATACGCAGTATTTT.

V gene TRBV5-5 combines with J gene TRBJ2-7, with 14 bases identical to TRBD2. The CDR3 has 18 residues. The germline V gene has CDR1 SGHKS and CDR2 YYEKEE (reference sequence). V lost 3 bases to trimming and J lost 3 bases; unmatched junction nucleotides: 11. CDR3 in amino acids: CASSSGTSGRIPFYEQYF. DNA for the CDR3: TGTGCCAGCAGCTCCGGGACTAGCGGGAGAATCCCCTTCTACGAGCAGTACTTC.

This clonotype qualifies as large. The gene calls are TRBV18 and TRBJ2-1; D unresolved. Germline assignment: CDR1 KGHSH and CDR2 LQKENI. The V end was cut by 6 bases, the J end by 7 bases, with 10 bases between. The CDR3 loop spans 12 amino acids. CDR3 loop: CASSPPLNEQFF. The CDR3 DNA is TGTGCCAGCTCTCCTCCTTTAAATGAGCAGTTCTTC.